Below, one T cell receptor (beta chain) is given with its context. What it recognizes is unknown. The entry originates in a study of T cell responses to AZD1222 COVID-19 vaccine. General study results and limits: The donors showed a predominance of white British ancestry and of females, with possible underestimation of clonal diversity. Spike-spanning, vaccine-associated CD4 TCRs were dominant at 160-218 and 743-854.

Researchers grouped second doses given at about 4 or about 12 weeks into one pool. The length of the CDR3 is 12 residues. V was clipped by 4 bases and J by 5 bases, with 5 bases between them. Germline assignment: CDR1 LNHDA and CDR2 SQIVND (reference sequence). TCRdb's table, derived via immunoSEQ multiplex PCR, lists solely in-frame clones and lacks some. Here the sample spans roughly 98,000 clones, around 85% being singletons. Specimen: peripheral blood, collected 28 days after the second AZD1222 dose. The chain recombines TRBV19 with TRBJ2-2; unclear D gene. The receptor was isolated from an adult who received the AZD1222 COVID-19 vaccine. As DNA, the CDR3 is TGTGCCAGTAGTAGTAAAACCGGGGAGCTGTTTTTT. This codes for CASSSKTGELFF.